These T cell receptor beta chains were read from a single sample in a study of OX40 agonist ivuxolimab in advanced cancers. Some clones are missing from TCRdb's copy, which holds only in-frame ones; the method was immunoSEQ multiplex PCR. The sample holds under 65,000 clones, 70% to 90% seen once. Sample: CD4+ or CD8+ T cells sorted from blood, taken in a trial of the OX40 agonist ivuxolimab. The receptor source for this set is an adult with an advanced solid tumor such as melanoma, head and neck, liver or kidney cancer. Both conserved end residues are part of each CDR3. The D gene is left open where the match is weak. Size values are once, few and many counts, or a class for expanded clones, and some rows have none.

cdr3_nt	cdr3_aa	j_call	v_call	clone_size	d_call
TGTGCCAGCAGCCTCCAGGGTACGGGGGGAAGGGAACAGTACTTC	CASSLQGTGGREQYF	TRBJ2-7	TRBV7-2	.	TRBD2
TGTGCCAGCAGTAAGCGAACAGGGGCCGGGGACACTGAAGCTTTCTTT	CASSKRTGAGDTEAFF	TRBJ1-1	TRBV28	.	TRBD1
TGCGCCAGCAGCCCTGGCAGCCCCCGGGGAAACATTCAGTACTTC	CASSPGSPRGNIQYF	TRBJ2-4	TRBV5-1	.	.
TGCAGCACCGGGGGGGCGGGACAGTGGGGCAATGAGCAGTTCTTC	CSTGGAGQWGNEQFF	TRBJ2-1	TRBV29-1	.	.
TGCGCCAGCAGCTTGGTCCCAGGGGGCTTTCAGCCCCAGCATTTT	CASSLVPGGFQPQHF	TRBJ1-5	TRBV5-1	.	TRBD1
TGTGCCAGCAGCTTAGCGGGCAGCCTAGGCTATGGCTACACCTTC	CASSLAGSLGYGYTF	TRBJ1-2	TRBV7-8	.	.
TGTGCCAGCAATAAAGCCGGGACAGGGACTTCCGGGGAGCTGTTTTTT	CASNKAGTGTSGELFF	TRBJ2-2	TRBV19	.	TRBD1
TGTGCCAGCAGCGACCGGGGGTCTAGGACCGGGGAGCTGTTTTTT	CASSDRGSRTGELFF	TRBJ2-2	TRBV6-1	.	.
TGTGCCAGCAGCTTAGATCAAGTCCAGAGCACAGATACGCAGTATTTT	CASSLDQVQSTDTQYF	TRBJ2-3	TRBV11-2	.	.
TGTGCCAGCAGCGTCTTGACAGGGGAGAAGTCACCCCTCCACTTT	CASSVLTGEKSPLHF	TRBJ1-6	TRBV9	.	TRBD1
TGTGCCAGCAGCTTGGCGGTGATTTCGGGCTCCTACGAGCAGTACTTC	CASSLAVISGSYEQYF	TRBJ2-7	TRBV5-5	.	.
TGTGCCAGTAGCCTCCCAGCGGGGGCGACTGAAGCTTTCTTT	CASSLPAGATEAFF	TRBJ1-1	TRBV19	.	.
TGTGCCAGCAGGCCCAATCGGCTGAACTTTATCAGTAGCACAGATACGCAGTATTTT	CASRPNRLNFISSTDTQYF	TRBJ2-3	TRBV27	.	.
TGTGCCAGTAGTATACCTGGTGGTGGCTCTGGAAACACCATATATTTT	CASSIPGGGSGNTIYF	TRBJ1-3	TRBV19	.	.
TGTGCCAGCAGCCAATGGGACAGGGGGATAAGCTCTGGGGCCAACGTCCTGACTTTC	CASSQWDRGISSGANVLTF	TRBJ2-6	TRBV14	.	TRBD1
TGTGCCAGCAGCTTTGACAGGGTTAGTGGAAACACCATATATTTT	CASSFDRVSGNTIYF	TRBJ1-3	TRBV7-9	.	TRBD1
TGCGCCAGCAGCGACGGACAGGTCAATGAAAAACTGTTTTTT	CASSDGQVNEKLFF	TRBJ1-4	TRBV5-1	.	TRBD1
TGTGCCAGCAGCCCCTGGACTAGCGGGACCTACGAGCAGTACTTC	CASSPWTSGTYEQYF	TRBJ2-7	TRBV5-8	.	TRBD2
TGTGCCAGCGGGGACGGGGGGCCTAGGGTCTTC	CASGDGGPRVF	TRBJ2-1	TRBV6-1	.	.
TGTGCCAGCAGCTTAGGACAGGGGGCCCACAATGAGCAGTTCTTC	CASSLGQGAHNEQFF	TRBJ2-1	TRBV11-3	.	TRBD1
TGTGCCAGCAGTCGGGGGGTCGAGACCCAGTACTTC	CASSRGVETQYF	TRBJ2-5	TRBV7-2	.	TRBD2
TGTGCCAGCAGCTCGGGGCAGGGTCGCCACGAGCAGTACTTC	CASSSGQGRHEQYF	TRBJ2-7	TRBV7-9	.	.
TGTGCCAGTAGTATGACAGGTTCCTACGAGCAGTACTTC	CASSMTGSYEQYF	TRBJ2-7	TRBV19	.	.
TGTGCCAGTAGTGGGTTTGGACAGGGGCCGATTGCCTACAATGAGCAGTTCTTC	CASSGFGQGPIAYNEQFF	TRBJ2-1	TRBV19	.	TRBD1
TGTGCCAGCAGTGAATCGGGGCGGGTATACTACGAGCAGTACTTC	CASSESGRVYYEQYF	TRBJ2-7	TRBV6-1	.	.
TGCAGCGGGGCGGGAGCAGTCAATGAGCAGTTCTTC	CSGAGAVNEQFF	TRBJ2-1	TRBV29-1	.	TRBD2
TGTGCCAGCAGCCCAATGACAGGGTATGCCTACGAGCAGTACTTC	CASSPMTGYAYEQYF	TRBJ2-7	TRBV14	.	TRBD1
TGTGCCAGCAGCTTAGGGGGGGGTAAGGATACGCAGTATTTT	CASSLGGGKDTQYF	TRBJ2-3	TRBV7-2	.	TRBD2
TGTGCCAGCAGACAGGGGTCCTATAATTCACCCCTCCACTTT	CASRQGSYNSPLHF	TRBJ1-6	TRBV6-5	.	TRBD1
TGTGCCAGCAGCTTGTCGGCAGGGCTGAACACTGAAGCTTTCTTT	CASSLSAGLNTEAFF	TRBJ1-1	TRBV5-5	.	.
TGTGCCAGCAGTGAAAACAGGGGCAATCAGCCCCAGCATTTT	CASSENRGNQPQHF	TRBJ1-5	TRBV6-5	.	.
TGTGCCAGCAACGAACTCAAAAACACCGGGGAGCTGTTTTTT	CASNELKNTGELFF	TRBJ2-2	TRBV11-2	.	.
TGTGCCAGTAGTATAGATCTGGGGGTCAGCTCCTACAATGAGCAGTTCTTC	CASSIDLGVSSYNEQFF	TRBJ2-1	TRBV19	.	.
TGTGCCAGCAGTGAGACGCACAGGTCCCAGCGTGCCAACGTCCTGACTTTC	CASSETHRSQRANVLTF	TRBJ2-6	TRBV6-1	.	.
TGTGCCAGCTCACCTAGCCTAGAGACCCAGTACTTC	CASSPSLETQYF	TRBJ2-5	TRBV18	.	.
TGTGCCAGCAGCTTAAGGGGGGGCCCACCCTACGAGCAGTACTTC	CASSLRGGPPYEQYF	TRBJ2-7	TRBV11-2	.	.
TGTGCCAGCAGTGAATATCGGCAGGGTAGGGGCGAGCAGTACTTC	CASSEYRQGRGEQYF	TRBJ2-7	TRBV25-1	.	.
TGTGCCAGCAGTGTAGGGGGACAGATTACTGAAGCTTTCTTT	CASSVGGQITEAFF	TRBJ1-1	TRBV6-1	.	TRBD1
TGTGCCAGCACAACCGGGACTAGCGATCGCGAGCAGTACTTC	CASTTGTSDREQYF	TRBJ2-7	TRBV11-2	.	TRBD2
TGCGCCAGCAGCGATTCGGACGGGGAGAACACTGAAGCTTTCTTT	CASSDSDGENTEAFF	TRBJ1-1	TRBV5-1	.	.
TGCAGCGTTGAATTGGCAGGAGATAATTCACCCCTCCACTTT	CSVELAGDNSPLHF	TRBJ1-6	TRBV29-1	.	.
TGTGCCAGTAGTATAGATCGTAGGGGTATTGATGGCTACACCTTC	CASSIDRRGIDGYTF	TRBJ1-2	TRBV19	.	.
TGTGCCAGCAGCTTTACAGGGGATGGGAGGACTGAAGCTTTCTTT	CASSFTGDGRTEAFF	TRBJ1-1	TRBV11-2	once	TRBD1